Listed below are T cell receptor beta chains from one sample, sequenced in a study of cytomegalovirus exposure and HLA in healthy donors. Here immunoSEQ multiplex PCR was the method, and the copy in TCRdb shows in-frame clones only, minus some. This sample has approximately 90,000 clones, with about 80% found just once. The sequenced sample was PBMCs. Source of these receptors: a male donor in good health and CMV-seronegative. Each CDR3 is given with its conserved first and last residue. Fields, in order: clone size, J gene, V gene, D gene, CDR3 protein, CDR3 DNA. A D gene is named only where the DNA matches it firmly. The listing skips clone size in some rows; elsewhere it reads once, few, many or a size class.

-	TRBJ1-1	TRBV7-9	-	CASSPGTAGGTEAFF	TGTGCCAGCAGCCCAGGGACTGCAGGAGGCACTGAAGCTTTCTTT
once	TRBJ1-6	TRBV9	-	CASSPKPGHYNSPLHF	TGTGCCAGCAGCCCCAAACCGGGACACTATAATTCACCCCTCCACTTT
few	TRBJ2-5	TRBV5-1	-	CASRLNSRETQYF	TGCGCCAGCCGATTAAACAGCCGGGAGACCCAGTACTTC
-	TRBJ1-2	TRBV30	TRBD1	CAWSSTGGRGYIF	TGTGCCTGGAGTTCAACAGGGGGCAGGGGCTACATCTTC
-	TRBJ2-5	TRBV7-2	TRBD2	CASIKTGLAGQETQYF	TGTGCCAGCATCAAAACCGGACTAGCGGGACAAGAGACCCAGTACTTC
-	TRBJ2-7	TRBV7-2	TRBD1	CASSYRGYEQYF	TGTGCCAGCAGTTACAGGGGATACGAGCAGTACTTC
-	TRBJ1-2	TRBV27	TRBD1	CASREDRDFGYTF	TGTGCCAGCCGCGAGGACAGGGATTTCGGCTACACCTTC
-	TRBJ2-5	TRBV6-5	-	CASRTKRDIQETQYF	TGTGCCAGCAGAACAAAGAGGGACATCCAAGAGACCCAGTACTTC
-	TRBJ1-5	TRBV15	-	CATSRLTGDNQPQHF	TGCGCCACCAGCAGGTTGACAGGCGATAATCAGCCCCAGCATTTT
few	TRBJ2-6	TRBV28	TRBD1	CASSRGTGLGEANGLTF	TGTGCCAGCAGTCGGGGGACAGGCCTAGGGGAGGCCAACGGCCTGACTTTC
-	TRBJ2-7	TRBV2	-	CASSGASSYEQYF	TGTGCCAGCAGTGGGGCTTCCTCCTACGAGCAGTACTTC
few	TRBJ1-6	TRBV5-1	-	CASSLEQAHNSPLHF	TGCGCCAGCAGCTTGGAACAGGCCCATAATTCACCCCTCCACTTT
-	TRBJ2-7	TRBV5-4	-	CASSSSTGYEQYF	TGTGCCAGCAGCTCGAGTACAGGGTACGAGCAGTACTTC
-	TRBJ2-7	TRBV4-3	-	CASSQDPFPGEGSYEQYF	TGCGCCAGCAGCCAAGATCCCTTCCCAGGGGAGGGTTCCTACGAGCAGTACTTC
-	TRBJ2-7	TRBV14	-	CASSRRGPGGLDEQYF	TGTGCCAGCAGCCGCCGCGGACCAGGGGGGTTGGACGAGCAGTACTTC
-	TRBJ2-7	TRBV4-1	-	CASSQEEGPGTYEQYF	TGCGCCAGCAGCCAAGAGGAGGGGCCTGGCACCTACGAGCAGTACTTC
-	TRBJ2-7	TRBV10-2	-	CASTRTGSYEQYF	TGCGCCAGCACGAGAACAGGATCCTACGAGCAGTACTTC
-	TRBJ2-5	TRBV10-3	TRBD2	CAISGGGGTQYF	TGTGCCATCTCGGGAGGAGGAGGGACCCAGTACTTC
-	TRBJ2-5	TRBV5-1	-	CASSITGRGTQYF	TGCGCCAGCAGCATAACAGGGAGGGGGACCCAGTACTTC
-	TRBJ2-5	TRBV10-3	TRBD1	CATRDRGSEETQYF	TGTGCCACGCGGGACAGGGGGTCCGAGGAGACCCAGTACTTC
-	TRBJ1-2	TRBV7-2	TRBD1	CASSPRQGAGYGYTF	TGTGCCAGCAGCCCCCGACAGGGTGCCGGCTATGGCTACACCTTC
-	TRBJ1-3	TRBV4-3	TRBD1	CASSYATGAGNTIYF	TGCGCCAGCAGCTATGCAACAGGGGCTGGAAACACCATATATTTT
few	TRBJ2-1	TRBV30	TRBD2	CAWSVRRGGSYNEQFF	TGTGCCTGGAGTGTACGACGGGGGGGGTCCTACAATGAGCAGTTCTTC
-	TRBJ1-4	TRBV27	-	CASSLSGHTINEKLFF	TGTGCCAGCAGTTTATCGGGGCACACAATTAATGAAAAACTGTTTTTT
-	TRBJ1-2	TRBV2	TRBD1	CASSPHGDRAYYGYTF	TGTGCCAGCAGTCCCCACGGGGACAGGGCCTACTATGGCTACACCTTC
few	TRBJ1-4	TRBV5-6	TRBD1	CASSYNSGGTNEKLFF	TGTGCCAGCAGCTACAACTCAGGGGGCACTAATGAAAAACTGTTTTTT
few	TRBJ1-2	TRBV5-6	TRBD1	CASSLPGQEYGYTF	TGTGCCAGCAGCTTACCGGGACAGGAGTATGGCTACACCTTC
-	TRBJ2-7	TRBV28	-	CASTWGRGSYEQYF	TGTGCCAGCACCTGGGGCAGGGGTTCCTACGAGCAGTACTTC
-	TRBJ2-7	TRBV9	TRBD2	CASSPTGTSGSYEQYF	TGTGCCAGCAGCCCCACAGGGACTAGCGGGTCCTACGAGCAGTACTTC
few	TRBJ1-2	TRBV4-3	TRBD1	CASSQDRGGYGYTF	TGCGCCAGCAGCCAGGACAGGGGAGGCTATGGCTACACCTTC
-	TRBJ1-5	TRBV30	TRBD1	CAWSGGQGSQPQHF	TGTGCCTGGAGTGGGGGACAGGGCAGTCAGCCCCAGCATTTT
-	TRBJ2-2	TRBV11-3	-	CASSLVGVTGELFF	TGTGCCAGCAGCTTAGTAGGGGTCACCGGGGAGCTGTTTTTT
-	TRBJ1-5	TRBV4-3	-	CASSQDFRQPQHF	TGCGCCAGCAGCCAAGATTTCAGGCAGCCCCAGCATTTT
-	TRBJ1-5	TRBV6-5	TRBD1	CASSYSGTGNQPQHF	TGTGCCAGCAGTTACTCAGGGACAGGGAATCAGCCCCAGCATTTT
-	TRBJ2-7	TRBV4-3	-	CASSQDPRGEQYF	TGCGCCAGCAGCCAAGACCCCCGGGGCGAGCAGTACTTC
-	TRBJ2-1	TRBV18	TRBD1	CASSPENRGTIF	TGTGCCAGCTCACCAGAGAACAGGGGGACAATCTTC
-	TRBJ1-4	TRBV28	TRBD1	CASKSQGVGEKLFF	TGTGCCAGCAAATCTCAGGGGGTAGGTGAAAAACTGTTTTTT
-	TRBJ1-4	TRBV2	TRBD1	CASTNRQGAKFRGEKLFF	TGTGCCAGCACTAACCGACAGGGGGCGAAATTCAGGGGAGAAAAACTGTTTTTT
-	TRBJ1-5	TRBV6-1	-	CASSEAGAQVGGQPQHF	TGTGCCAGCAGTGAAGCGGGGGCACAGGTCGGCGGGCAGCCCCAGCATTTT
-	TRBJ1-2	TRBV27	-	CASSSSVQDLHGYTF	TGTGCCAGCAGTTCCTCAGTACAGGATCTTCATGGCTACACCTTC
-	TRBJ2-2	TRBV9	TRBD2	CASSPRTSLDTGELFF	TGTGCCAGCAGCCCAAGGACTAGCCTCGACACCGGGGAGCTGTTTTTT
-	TRBJ1-1	TRBV5-6	TRBD1	CASSLTGAEAFF	TGTGCCAGCAGCTTAACAGGGGCTGAAGCTTTCTTT
-	TRBJ2-5	TRBV7-9	-	CASSRPEKSLYQETQYF	TGTGCCAGCAGCCGTCCGGAGAAATCCTTGTACCAAGAGACCCAGTACTTC
-	TRBJ1-1	TRBV27	TRBD1	CASSWDRDTEAFF	TGTGCCAGCAGTTGGGACAGGGACACTGAAGCTTTCTTT
-	TRBJ2-7	TRBV7-2	-	CASSPYRDGEQYF	TGTGCCAGCAGCCCTTACAGGGATGGCGAGCAGTACTTC
-	TRBJ2-5	TRBV11-2	TRBD1	CASSSHRGSETQYF	TGTGCCAGCAGCTCTCACAGGGGCTCAGAGACCCAGTACTTC
once	TRBJ1-2	TRBV7-9	-	CASSYLVDGYTF	TGTGCCAGCAGCTATCTCGTTGATGGCTACACCTTC
-	TRBJ1-2	TRBV28	TRBD1	CATDRSPNYGYTF	TGTGCCACGGACAGGTCACCAAACTATGGCTACACCTTC
-	TRBJ2-2	TRBV28	-	CASSSTGTPNTGELFF	TGTGCCAGCAGCTCAACAGGTACACCGAACACCGGGGAGCTGTTTTTT